This T cell receptor (beta chain) was identified in a study of blood T cells in healthy people across ages. Whole-study findings and limits: There were more naive CD4+ cells and higher diversity in long-lived donors than in aged donors.

The use of a sample-barcoded 5' primer and a J-beta primer mix characterized a second PCR of 7 to 11 cycles. A template-switch adaptor with 12 random nucleotides tagged each cDNA molecule. From the 5' RACE reads, TCRdb called clonotypes with MiXCR, one entry per CDR3 protein. The repertoire holds approximately 850,000 distinct CDR3 sequences, with over 45% as singletons. Unmatched junction bases numbered 10, after V lost 5 bases and J lost 5 bases. CDR1 is ENHRY and CDR2 is SYGVKD in the germline V gene. The CDR3 spans 16 residues. Details on this clonotype: Its antigen is undetermined.

At least 6 micrograms of total RNA were extracted per sample. The material sequenced was blood. The chain has TRBV10-3 and TRBJ2-1, with 9 bases aligning to TRBD2. The receptor's source is a man aged 25 to 40 in good health. The CDR3 sequence is CAISPNTGTSHNEQFF. The CDR3 DNA reads TGTGCCATCAGTCCGAACACCGGGACTAGCCACAATGAGCAGTTCTTC.